This T cell receptor (beta chain) was sequenced for a study of cytomegalovirus exposure and HLA in healthy donors. Background on the study: HLA-typed donors were the source of tens of millions of unique TCRs held in an early data release.

Comments on this clone: Antigen unknown.

Findings and limits, study-wide: HLA-A and HLA-B allele assignments for most subjects were reportedly predicted accurately using TCR beta sequences. Follow-up analysis later connected one missense variant in DCLRE1C with trimming of TCR beta V- and J-genes.

It was with 60 Vbeta and 13 Jbeta primers that the PCR ran. Only in-frame clones appear in the TCRdb table, and some are missing; sequencing was by immunoSEQ multiplex PCR. The table records 150,000 to 200,000 clones, 75% to 85% of them present only once. Per germline, CDR1 LGHNA and CDR2 YNFKEQ. CDR3 size: 13 residues. The V gene lost 4 bases and the J gene lost 5 bases, with 11 bases spanning the gap. Sequencing used PBMCs. The rearrangement uses TRBV4-2 and TRBJ1-1, with unresolved D. The receptor comes from a male donor in good health and CMV-seropositive. This CDR3 is CASSLHGETEAFF. The CDR3, as DNA: TGTGCCAGCAGCCTCCACGGGGAGACTGAAGCTTTCTTT.